This TCR beta chain was sequenced during a study of technical replicates of blood from several donors. Some clones are missing from TCRdb's copy, which holds only in-frame ones; the method was immunoSEQ multiplex PCR. The sample holds about 70,000 clones, approximately 97% seen once. Germline V gives CDR1 SGHNT, CDR2 YENEEA. The CDR3 spans 14 residues. The V and J ends lost 5 bases and 2 bases respectively, with 11 bases between them. This clone was counted a single time. The sequence was obtained from a human donor in good health. The sample was T cells isolated from PBMCs. V is TRBV11-3 and J is TRBJ2-3; D not resolved. In DNA, the CDR3 is TGTGCCAGCAGCCAAAGTAGTCCCACAGATACGCAGTATTTT. As protein: CASSQSSPTDTQYF.